The TCR beta chain under discussion was sequenced for a study of blood T cell repertoires in COVID-19. Turning to the study itself: Sources were T cells, B-cell-depleted T cells, or PBMCs; the material itself was cDNA or gDNA.

V shed 5 bases, J shed 4 bases, and the junction held 6 bases outside the gene matches. Germline V gene data show CDR1 as PRHDT and CDR2 as FYEKMQ (reference sequence). The CDR3 contains 15 residues. Data came from immunoSEQ multiplex PCR; TCRdb stores just in-frame clones and leaves some out. There are 380,000 or so clones in the sample; over 75% occur only once, and over 0.9% lies in the top ten. The chain employs TRBV13 and TRBJ2-4; 9 nucleotides line up with TRBD2. The TCR originated in a woman aged 25-40 years with acute COVID-19. Sequences were obtained from PBMCs or T cells enriched from blood (not recorded which). The CDR3 sequence is CASSPAAGGKNIQYF. CDR3 nucleotides: TGTGCCAGCAGCCCCGCCGCGGGGGGGAAAAACATTCAGTACTTC.